Sequencing of this T cell receptor (beta chain) was carried out in a study of T cells after posttransplantation cyclophosphamide. A marrow graft followed busulfan-fludarabine conditioning, with cyclophosphamide on days +3 and +4. Repertoires were generated with immunoSEQ multiplex PCR, while TCRdb's copy carries only in-frame clones and drops some. Altogether more than 8,500 clones are present, 85% to 90% being singletons, with the ten largest covering 20% to 25%. The source is a female patient between 40 and 50 years old who received an allogeneic stem cell transplant from an unrelated donor, was CMV-positive, and had no GVHD. Some T cells may be graft donor cells. The input for sequencing was PBMCs, taken after allogeneic stem cell transplant with posttransplant cyclophosphamide.

This CDR3 is CASSPDSHTEAFF. The CDR3, as DNA: TGTGCCAGCAGTCCGGACAGTCACACTGAAGCTTTCTTT. The chain recombines TRBV2 with TRBJ1-1; tentative D call: TRBD1 (6 bases). Germline loops: CDR1 SNHLY, CDR2 FYNNEI. Trimming pared 5 bases from V and 3 bases from J, leaving 10 bases between. CDR3 size: 13 residues.